One and the same sample provided the 26 T cell receptor beta chains below, sequenced in a study of T cell responses to AZD1222 COVID-19 vaccine. Clones were sequenced by immunoSEQ multiplex PCR, and TCRdb holds only the in-frame ones, with some missing. The data hold 91,000 or so clones, with about 93% observed a single time. The sample in question was peripheral blood, obtained 28 days after the second AZD1222 dose. The source is an adult who received the AZD1222 COVID-19 vaccine.

The chain is built from TRBV7-3 and TRBJ1-1; D is uncertain. Germline V lookup: CDR1 SGHTA, CDR2 FQGTGA. CDR3 length equals 13 residues. V dropped 5 bases and J dropped 3 bases, with 10 bases sitting between them. The CDR3 nucleotides read TGTGCCAGCAGCGTCGACCGGGACACTGAAGCTTTCTTT. It translates to CASSVDRDTEAFF.

A note on this clone: Other DNA sequences in the sample encode the same CDR3. The rearrangement uses TRBV18 and TRBJ1-1, with D unclear. This CDR3 is 13 amino acids long. Germline lookup yields CDR1 KGHSH and CDR2 LQKENI. V lost 3 bases and J lost 0, with 5 bases in between. The CDR3 DNA reads as TGTGCCAGCTCACCGAGTATGAACACTGAAGCTTTCTTT. This codes for CASSPSMNTEAFF.

The chain links TRBV24-1 to TRBJ1-2; D is perhaps TRBD1 (6 bases). CDR1 is KGHDR, CDR2 SFDVKD, per germline. Trimming removed 3 bases from V and 8 bases from J, with 12 bases in between. The CDR3 is 13 amino acids. The DNA of the CDR3 is TGTGCCACCAGTGATGCCAGGGGTGGAGGCTACACCTTC. Protein sequence: CATSDARGGGYTF.

The DNA for the CDR3 is TGTGCCAGTAGTATAGATCAAATAGCGGGACCCAATAATGAGCAGTTCTTC. Translating it yields CASSIDQIAGPNNEQFF. The chain has TRBV19 and TRBJ2-1, with 8 bases lining up with TRBD2. V trimming: 0 bases; J trimming: 7 bases; junction bases outside the gene matches: 11. Germline V CDR1 and CDR2: LNHDA, SQIVND (reference sequence). This CDR3 comprises 17 residues.

This rearrangement joins TRBV5-4 to TRBJ1-1, with 12 bases fitting TRBD1. The CDR3 has 16 amino acids. CDR1 SGHNT and CDR2 YYREEE come from the germline V gene (reference sequence). Unmatched junction bases numbered 6, after V lost 2 bases and J lost 4 bases. Written as DNA, the CDR3 is TGTGCCAGCAGCTTTGGGGGGACAGGGGGCGGCACTGAAGCTTTCTTT. Its protein product is CASSFGGTGGGTEAFF.

The rearrangement joins TRBV18 to TRBJ1-1; D gene uncertain. Trimming cost V 5 bases and J 7 bases, with 8 bases left between them. This CDR3 spans 11 amino acids. The V gene's germline CDR1 is KGHSH and CDR2 LQKENI. CDR3: CASSRGDEAFF. The CDR3 DNA reads TGTGCCAGCTCAAGAGGAGATGAAGCTTTCTTT.

The chain links TRBV7-9 to TRBJ2-2, with 14 bases matching TRBD2. This CDR3 has 15 amino acids. V was clipped by 7 bases and J by 6 bases; unmatched bases: 4. The germline gives CDR1 SEHNR, CDR2 FQNEAQ (reference sequence). The CDR3 coding sequence is TGTGCCAGCACGGGGACTAGCGGGGGTCCCGGGGAGCTGTTTTTT. Translating it yields CASTGTSGGPGELFF.

The chain couples TRBV5-1 to TRBJ2-2, with D possibly matching TRBD2 (7 bases). There are 17 residues in the CDR3. The V end lost 3 bases, the J end lost 4 bases, and 19 bases lay between the germline ends. Germline V gene sequence: CDR1 SGHRS, CDR2 YFSETQ. CDR3 residues: CASSSRRGPGGTGELFF. As DNA, the CDR3 is TGCGCCAGCAGCTCCAGGCGGGGGCCCGGGGGCACCGGGGAGCTGTTTTTT.

The chain couples TRBV19 to TRBJ2-1, with 9 bases identical to TRBD1. The V gene's germline CDR1 is LNHDA and CDR2 SQIVND (reference sequence). Losses at the gene ends were 3 bases for V and 8 bases for J; bases not matched to a gene: 14. There are 17 residues in the CDR3. CDR3 protein: CASSIRRGQGLWDEQFF. DNA of the CDR3: TGTGCCAGTAGTATCAGGAGGGGACAGGGACTTTGGGATGAGCAGTTCTTC.

This chain links TRBV6-5 with TRBJ1-2, with D possibly TRBD1 on 5 matching bases. Trimming removed 6 bases at V and 0 bases at J, with 11 bases between. The CDR3 has 14 amino acids. Germline V CDR1 and CDR2: MNHEY, SVGAGI. The CDR3 DNA reads as TGTGCCAGCAGGCCGCAGGGATCTAACTATGGCTACACCTTC. It yields the protein CASRPQGSNYGYTF.

The chain couples TRBV5-6 to TRBJ1-2, with 10 bases matching TRBD1. Germline-derived CDR1 and CDR2 are SGHDT and YYEEEE. The ends lost 5 bases at V and 4 bases at J; junction bases unmatched: 5. There are 14 residues in the CDR3. The CDR3 loop is CASRRDRGSYGYTF. The CDR3, as DNA: TGTGCCAGCAGAAGGGACAGGGGTAGCTATGGCTACACCTTC.

This rearrangement joins TRBV6-1 to TRBJ1-6, with D unresolved. The CDR3 spans 14 residues. Germline CDR1 is MNHNS and CDR2 is SASEGT. V was pared by 2 bases and J by 6 bases, with 8 bases between. The CDR3 loop reads CASSEKGSNSPLHF. CDR3 nucleotide sequence: TGTGCCAGCAGTGAAAAGGGAAGTAATTCACCCCTCCACTTT.

V and J are TRBV10-3 and TRBJ1-1; D gene uncertain. This CDR3 comprises 14 residues. CDR1 and CDR2 from the germline V gene are ENHRY and SYGVKD. The ends were cut back, 5 bases at V and 4 bases at J, with 14 bases in the middle. CDR3 protein: CAISFRTEGTEAFF. CDR3 in DNA: TGTGCCATCAGTTTCCGGACCGAGGGCACTGAAGCTTTCTTT.

This clone has only one observation. Written as DNA, the CDR3 is TGTGCCAGCAGTTACGTCCCTACTGCAACTAATGAAAAACTGTTTTTT. Translating it yields CASSYVPTATNEKLFF. V and J are TRBV6-5 and TRBJ1-4; D remains unclear. Trimming shortened V by 2 bases and J by 0 bases, and 10 bases separated the two germline ends. The CDR3 sequence is 16 residues long. Germline V gene data show CDR1 as MNHEY and CDR2 as SVGAGI.

This clone has a single count. CDR3: CASSITGTYNSPLHF. In DNA form, the CDR3 reads TGTGCCAGTAGTATTACAGGGACCTATAATTCACCCCTCCACTTT. This chain joins TRBV19 and TRBJ1-6, with D tentatively TRBD1 (6 bases). CDR1 is LNHDA, CDR2 SQIVND, per germline (reference sequence). CDR3 size: 15 residues. Trimming stripped 3 bases from V and 2 bases from J, with 8 bases between.

The gene calls are TRBV15 and TRBJ2-7; 7 bases align to TRBD1. Germline V gene data show CDR1 as LNHNV and CDR2 as YYDKDF (reference sequence). CDR3 length equals 14 residues. The ends lost 4 bases at V and 5 bases at J; junction bases unmatched: 8. CDR3 in amino acids: CATSTSGTVHEQYF. CDR3 coding DNA: TGTGCCACCAGCACCTCCGGGACAGTCCACGAGCAGTACTTC.

The rearrangement joins TRBV3-1 (or the pseudogene TRBV3-2) to TRBJ2-7, with TRBD2 identical over 13 bases. Germline CDR1 and CDR2: LGHDT and YNNKEL (reference sequence). The CDR3 totals 17 residues. Trimming took 1 base from V and 2 from J; bases not matched to a gene: 5. CDR3 in amino acids: CASSQGPGTSGAYEQYF. The CDR3 DNA is TGTGCCAGCAGCCAAGGTCCGGGGACTAGCGGGGCCTACGAGCAGTACTTC.

This clone was counted once. The V gene is TRBV11-2, the J gene TRBJ1-3; D unclear. The CDR3 runs 13 residues. From germline, CDR1 is SGHAT and CDR2 FQNNGV. V shed 1 base and J shed 2 bases, with 3 bases lying between them. The CDR3 reads CASSLVAGNTIYF. CDR3 sequence (DNA): TGTGCCAGCAGCTTAGTGGCTGGAAACACCATATATTTT.

Only a few counts were recorded for this clone. This chain connects TRBV7-8 to TRBJ1-3; D unresolved. Germline loops: CDR1 SGHVS, CDR2 FQNEAQ. The CDR3 contains 16 residues. Deletions cut 4 bases from V and 1 base from J, with 14 bases between. DNA of the CDR3: TGTGCCAGCAGCTACGGACTCTTTAGGTCTGGAAACACCATATATTTT. Residues: CASSYGLFRSGNTIYF.

This chain connects TRBV10-2 to TRBJ1-4; D gene unclear. Trimming took 2 bases from V and 5 from J, leaving 6 bases between them. Germline V lookup: CDR1 WSHSY, CDR2 SAAADI. CDR3 length equals 13 residues. CDR3 residues: CASSEVLNEKLFF. DNA for the CDR3: TGCGCCAGCAGTGAGGTCCTGAATGAAAAACTGTTTTTT.

This chain joins TRBV21-1 and TRBJ1-2; the table's D gene call, TRBD1, was not cross checked with the DNA. TRBV21-1 is a pseudogene locus. The CDR3 runs 12 residues. As DNA, the CDR3 is TGTGCCAGCAGCACGCCCGGCGCCCAGGTAACCTTC. Its protein product is CASSTPGAQVTF.

The chain links TRBV7-8 to TRBJ1-4; D might be TRBD1 (6 bases). The CDR3 is 13 amino acids. Looked up from germline, CDR1 is SGHVS and CDR2 is FQNEAQ. Trimming pared 4 bases from V and 7 bases from J, leaving 10 bases between. The CDR3 loop is CASSWEGVEKLFF. As DNA, the CDR3 is TGTGCCAGCAGCTGGGAGGGGGTTGAAAAACTGTTTTTT.

V and J are TRBV6-4 and TRBJ2-1; D remains unclear. Germline values: CDR1 MRHNA, CDR2 SNTAGT. CDR3 length: 13 residues. With 6 bases removed from V and 8 bases from J, the gap between germline ends came to 14 bases. CDR3 nucleotide sequence: TGTGCCAGCAGCCCATATGTGGGATATGAGCAGTTCTTC. Translating gives CASSPYVGYEQFF.

The J gene is TRBJ1-1, the V gene TRBV6-5; tentatively, D is TRBD1 (5 bases). Trimming stripped 7 bases from V and 1 base from J, with 10 bases between. The CDR3 covers 13 residues. Germline V gene data show CDR1 as MNHEY and CDR2 as SVGAGI. The CDR3 nucleotides read TGTGCCAGCAAGGAGGGGTCGAACACTGAAGCTTTCTTT. Its protein is CASKEGSNTEAFF.

The chain combines TRBV9 with TRBJ2-1; D remains unclear. V was cut by 0 bases and J by 13 bases, with 17 bases left in between. Per the germline V gene, CDR1 is SGDLS and CDR2 is YYNGEE. The CDR3 is 14 amino acids. The CDR3 DNA is TGTGCCAGCAGCGTAGAACCCAGCCGGCCGGGCCAGTTCTTC. It codes for CASSVEPSRPGQFF.

The chain has TRBV6-5 and TRBJ1-1; 9 nucleotides agree with TRBD1. Germline values: CDR1 MNHEY, CDR2 SVGAGI. Trimming took 5 bases from V and 9 from J; bases not matched to a gene: 7. The CDR3 is 13 amino acids. The CDR3 DNA sequence: TGTGCCAGCAGTCCCCTGGGACAGGGCAAAGCTTTCTTT. It yields the protein CASSPLGQGKAFF.